A selection of T cell receptor beta chains follows, all from one sample in a study of CD8 T cells in Susac syndrome. TCRdb itself ran the immunoSEQ multiplex PCR reads through MiXCR, one entry per CDR3 protein. The data show about 160,000 distinct CDR3 sequences, roughly 94% seen once. The sequenced material came from CD4+ T cells from PBMCs. These receptors originate from a human donor with multiple sclerosis. CDR3s include the opening cysteine and the closing phenylalanine or tryptophan. D genes are given only for firm matches. Expanded clones get a size class; other rows say once, few or many, or leave the size out.

TRBV20-1,.,.,TRBJ1-2,CSAGGLLGYTF,TGCAGTGCTGGAGGGCTGCTGGGCTACACCTTC
TRBV5-6,TRBD1,once,TRBJ1-2,CASSLDRGNYGYTF,TGTGCCAGCAGCTTGGACAGGGGGAACTATGGCTACACCTTC
TRBV27,.,.,TRBJ1-2,CASRTGPGYGYTF,TGTGCCAGCAGGACAGGTCCCGGCTATGGCTACACCTTC
TRBV27,.,.,TRBJ2-7,CASSLTGRRTTLLYEQYF,TGTGCCAGCAGTTTAACGGGGCGGCGGACTACTTTGCTCTACGAGCAGTACTTC
TRBV6-5,.,.,TRBJ1-3,CASSGSMLSGNTIYF,TGTGCCAGCAGTGGCTCCATGCTCTCTGGAAACACCATATATTTT
TRBV19,TRBD1,.,TRBJ1-5,CASRRQGDQPQHF,TGTGCCAGTAGAAGGCAGGGGGATCAGCCCCAGCATTTT
TRBV5-6,.,.,TRBJ1-2,CASSLNYGYTF,TGTGCCAGCAGCTTAAACTATGGCTACACCTTC
TRBV25-1,.,once,TRBJ1-3,CASSPGGFSGNTIYF,TGTGCCAGCAGTCCCGGGGGCTTCTCTGGAAACACCATATATTTT
TRBV5-1,TRBD1,once,TRBJ2-7,CASSLITGQGNEQYF,TGCGCCAGCAGCTTAATTACGGGACAGGGAAACGAGCAGTACTTC
TRBV5-1,.,.,TRBJ2-1,CASSQTPWEQFF,TGCGCCAGCAGCCAGACCCCTTGGGAGCAGTTCTTC
TRBV14,.,.,TRBJ1-1,CASSPSARAGTEAFF,TGTGCCAGCAGCCCGTCAGCAAGGGCGGGCACTGAAGCTTTCTTT
TRBV29-1,TRBD1,once,TRBJ2-5,CSHGQGYF,TGCAGCCACGGACAGGGATACTTC
TRBV28,TRBD1,.,TRBJ1-2,CASSSSTGGRYGYTF,TGTGCCAGCAGTTCATCGACAGGGGGCCGCTATGGCTACACCTTC
TRBV12-3/TRBV12-4,TRBD2,few,TRBJ2-7,CASSLGGSSYEQYF,TGTGCCAGCAGTTTGGGCGGGAGCTCCTACGAGCAGTACTTC
TRBV7-9,TRBD1,.,TRBJ1-1,CASSPTPGQGEAFF,TGTGCCAGCAGCCCTACCCCAGGACAGGGTGAAGCTTTCTTT
TRBV12-3/TRBV12-4,.,few,TRBJ1-1,CASSLNGNTEAFF,TGTGCCAGCAGTTTGAACGGGAACACTGAAGCTTTCTTT
TRBV3-1,.,.,TRBJ1-5,CASSQFSTVNQPQHF,TGTGCCAGCAGCCAATTTTCCACAGTCAATCAGCCCCAGCATTTT
TRBV2,.,.,TRBJ1-2,CASTQTGSTGYTF,TGTGCCAGCACACAGACTGGCTCAACTGGCTACACCTTC
TRBV27,TRBD2,once,TRBJ2-1,CASSGLAVNEQFF,TGTGCCAGCTCGGGACTAGCGGTTAATGAGCAGTTCTTC
TRBV30,TRBD2,.,TRBJ2-4,CAWSGLASDIQYF,TGTGCCTGGAGTGGACTAGCGTCGGACATTCAGTACTTC
TRBV6-6,TRBD2,.,TRBJ2-7,CASSTGAGEGEQYF,TGTGCCAGCAGTACCGGAGCGGGAGAAGGCGAGCAGTACTTC
TRBV9,TRBD1,.,TRBJ2-1,CASARTGVYNEQFF,TGTGCCAGCGCGAGGACAGGAGTCTACAATGAGCAGTTCTTC
TRBV5-1,TRBD1,.,TRBJ1-4,CASSLGDRGYEKLFF,TGCGCCAGCAGCTTGGGGGACAGAGGGTACGAAAAACTGTTTTTT
TRBV12-3/TRBV12-4,.,.,TRBJ2-7,CASSFGADEQYF,TGTGCCAGCAGTTTTGGGGCGGACGAGCAGTACTTC
TRBV4-3,.,.,TRBJ2-2,CASSPDSIINTGELFF,TGCGCCAGCAGCCCGGACAGCATTATTAACACCGGGGAGCTGTTTTTT
TRBV6-5,.,.,TRBJ1-4,CASSYVDREKLFF,TGTGCCAGCAGTTACGTCGACAGAGAAAAACTGTTTTTT
TRBV28,TRBD1,.,TRBJ1-5,CASRPQGGQPQHF,TGTGCCAGCAGACCGCAGGGGGGTCAGCCCCAGCATTTT
TRBV7-6,.,once,TRBJ2-1,CASSPQSYNEQFF,TGTGCCAGCAGCCCTCAGTCCTACAATGAGCAGTTCTTC
TRBV20-1,.,.,TRBJ2-1,CSAFPHNEQFF,TGCAGTGCTTTCCCCCACAATGAGCAGTTCTTC
TRBV20-1,.,.,TRBJ2-3,CSATGGLTDTQYF,TGCAGTGCTACGGGGGGCCTTACAGATACGCAGTATTTT
TRBV2,.,few,TRBJ2-2,CASSFAGELFF,TGTGCCAGCAGCTTTGCCGGGGAGCTGTTTTTT
TRBV9,.,.,TRBJ2-3,CASSARSGLTDTQYF,TGTGCCAGCAGCGCCCGGAGTGGGTTGACAGATACGCAGTATTTT
TRBV9,.,.,TRBJ2-2,CASSPQTDLAGELFF,TGTGCCAGCAGCCCCCAGACAGACCTGGCCGGGGAGCTGTTTTTT
TRBV10-3,.,.,TRBJ2-6,CAISEPHGIRSGANVLTF,TGTGCCATCAGTGAGCCCCATGGGATCCGCTCTGGGGCCAACGTCCTGACTTTC
TRBV12-3/TRBV12-4,.,.,TRBJ1-3,CASSLITSGNTIYF,TGTGCCAGCAGCCTCATTACCTCTGGAAACACCATATATTTT
TRBV20-1,TRBD1,.,TRBJ2-7,CSARDRTGRSYEQYF,TGCAGTGCTAGAGATAGGACAGGAAGATCCTACGAGCAGTACTTC
TRBV12-3/TRBV12-4,TRBD1,.,TRBJ2-2,CASRSDRGLGELFF,TGTGCCAGCAGGTCCGACAGGGGGCTTGGGGAGCTGTTTTTT
TRBV6-6,.,.,TRBJ2-2,CASRGALLNTGELFF,TGTGCCAGCAGGGGGGCTCTGCTGAACACCGGGGAGCTGTTTTTT
TRBV23-1,.,.,TRBJ1-5,CASSWRRAAQPYQPQHF,TGCGCCAGCAGTTGGAGAAGGGCGGCGCAACCTTATCAGCCCCAGCATTTT